Listed below are T cell receptor beta chains from one sample, sequenced in a study of blood T cell repertoires in COVID-19. TCRdb's table, derived via immunoSEQ multiplex PCR, lists solely in-frame clones and lacks some. The sample holds 40,000 to 50,000 clones, 70% to 90% seen once. The source material was peripheral blood. Every receptor here comes from a human donor in a cohort sampled during active COVID-19. The donor label of this sample is uncertain. Each CDR3 is given with its conserved first and last residue. A D gene is named only where the DNA matches it firmly. Some rows have no size entry. The others give once, few or many, or a class for an expanded clone.

d_gene | abundance | j_gene | v_gene | CDR3nt | CDR3aa
TRBD1 | - | TRBJ1-5 | TRBV6-6 | TGTGCCAGCACCCGGACAGGGCGGGGAGATCAGCCCCAGCATTTT | CASTRTGRGDQPQHF
TRBD1 | once | TRBJ1-2 | TRBV5-6 | TGTGCCAGCAGCCGGGACAGGGGTGGTGGCTACACCTTC | CASSRDRGGGYTF
- | - | TRBJ2-2 | TRBV29-1 | TGCAGCGGCTCAGGGGCCAGCACCGGGGAGCTGTTTTTT | CSGSGASTGELFF
- | few | TRBJ2-7 | TRBV5-1 | TGCGCCAGCAGCTTGGGGACAGTCTCCTACGAGCAGTACTTC | CASSLGTVSYEQYF
TRBD2 | - | TRBJ2-3 | TRBV10-3 | TGTGCCATCAGTGGGCGGGGGACTAGCGGGCCAGATACGCAGTATTTT | CAISGRGTSGPDTQYF
- | - | TRBJ1-1 | TRBV5-6 | TGTGCCAGCAGCTTGGGTTTTGGGGGCATGAACACTGAAGCTTTCTTT | CASSLGFGGMNTEAFF
- | once | TRBJ2-1 | TRBV6-5 | TGTGCCAGCAGCGACCAGATACAGGTTACTGAGCAGTTCTTC | CASSDQIQVTEQFF
- | - | TRBJ2-7 | TRBV27 | TGTGCCAGCAGCCCCTGGGGGCCGGCCAACGAGCAGTACTTC | CASSPWGPANEQYF
- | - | TRBJ2-3 | TRBV29-1 | TGCAGCGCTAGAGTTACAGGCCAGTCTAGCACAGATACGCAGTATTTT | CSARVTGQSSTDTQYF
- | - | TRBJ2-5 | TRBV2 | TGTGCCAGCAGGACCCATGGGACTGCCGGAATGGAGACCCAGTACTTC | CASRTHGTAGMETQYF
- | - | TRBJ2-4 | TRBV9 | TGTGCCAGCAGCGTGATCTGGGTCAGGGGCTGGGGCATTCAGTACTTC | CASSVIWVRGWGIQYF
- | - | TRBJ2-7 | TRBV7-2 | TGTGCCAGCAGCTTACGGGGAGACTACGAGCAGTACTTC | CASSLRGDYEQYF
TRBD1 | - | TRBJ2-2 | TRBV18 | TGTGCCAGCTCACCCTCGGGACAGGGGTTCATCGGGGAGCTGTTTTTT | CASSPSGQGFIGELFF
- | - | TRBJ2-1 | TRBV6-4 | TGTGCCAGCAGTGTAAACGAAGGAGCTGAGCAGTTCTTC | CASSVNEGAEQFF
TRBD1 | - | TRBJ2-7 | TRBV15 | TGTGCCACCAGCACCGGGACAGGGGACTCCTACGAGCAGTACTTC | CATSTGTGDSYEQYF
- | - | TRBJ2-7 | TRBV12-3/TRBV12-4 | TGTGCCAGCAGTTTTCAGCGGTCACACGAGCAGTACTTC | CASSFQRSHEQYF
- | - | TRBJ2-6 | TRBV3-1/TRBV3-2 | TGTGCCAGCAGCCAAGATCGGGTCTCTGGGGCCAACGTCCTGACTTTC | CASSQDRVSGANVLTF
- | - | TRBJ2-3 | TRBV9 | TGTGCCAGCAGCATCACCCCAGGAGATACGCAGTATTTT | CASSITPGDTQYF
TRBD1 | few | TRBJ2-6 | TRBV9 | TGTGCCAGCAGCGTGGGTTCAGGGACAGCTGGGGCCAACGTCCTGACTTTC | CASSVGSGTAGANVLTF
- | - | TRBJ2-2 | TRBV9 | TGTGCCAGCAGCGTAGGGGAAGGGGGTTGGCTGTTTTTT | CASSVGEGGWLFF
- | - | TRBJ2-7 | TRBV7-9 | TGTGCCAGCAGCTTAGATTCGACAGGCCCGGGAGAGCAGTACTTC | CASSLDSTGPGEQYF
- | - | TRBJ2-3 | TRBV4-3 | TGCGCCAGCAGCCAAGGTGGGGGCGACACAGATACGCAGTATTTT | CASSQGGGDTDTQYF
- | - | TRBJ1-2 | TRBV5-4 | TGTGCCAGCAGCCTGGCTGGCGACAGAGGTGGCTACACCTTC | CASSLAGDRGGYTF
- | - | TRBJ1-2 | TRBV27 | TGTGCCAGCACGACAGGTGGAAATGGCTACACCTTC | CASTTGGNGYTF
TRBD1 | - | TRBJ1-1 | TRBV18 | TGTGCCAGCTCACGCGGGACAGGGGTCAACACTGAAGCTTTCTTT | CASSRGTGVNTEAFF
- | - | TRBJ1-1 | TRBV7-6 | TGTGCCAGCAGCCTCAGGGAAGGTGGAGCGAACACTGAAGCTTTCTTT | CASSLREGGANTEAFF
- | once | TRBJ2-4 | TRBV30 | TGTGCCTGGAGTGCAGGGGATTACATTCAGTACTTC | CAWSAGDYIQYF
- | - | TRBJ1-5 | TRBV27 | TGTGCCAGCAGTTTGGAGGCGAGGGGCAATCAGCCCCAGCATTTT | CASSLEARGNQPQHF
- | - | TRBJ1-3 | TRBV7-2 | TGTGCCAGCAGCTTAGCGTCCAGGGTTGGAAACACCATATATTTT | CASSLASRVGNTIYF
TRBD1 | - | TRBJ1-2 | TRBV7-3 | TGTGCCAGCAGCTTAACCCCGGGACAGGGGTATGGCTACACCTTC | CASSLTPGQGYGYTF
TRBD1 | few | TRBJ2-7 | TRBV19 | TGTGCCAGTAGCATAGGGACAGGGACTTACGAGCAGTACTTC | CASSIGTGTYEQYF
TRBD2 | - | TRBJ2-5 | TRBV2 | TGTGCCAGTCGAGTTAGCCCTAGCGGGGGGGCGGAGACCCAGTACTTC | CASRVSPSGGAETQYF
- | - | TRBJ2-7 | TRBV5-1 | TGCGCCAGCAGCTCAGAGGGATACGAGCAGTACTTC | CASSSEGYEQYF
- | - | TRBJ1-2 | TRBV10-2 | TGCGCCAGCAGTGAGAGCGCCTATGGCTACACCTTC | CASSESAYGYTF
TRBD1 | medium-sized | TRBJ1-5 | TRBV27 | TGTGCCAGCAGTACCGGGACAGGGGCGGATCAGCCCCAGCATTTT | CASSTGTGADQPQHF
- | - | TRBJ2-3 | TRBV2 | TGTGCCAGCACCGGGAGCCCATCAGGCACGCAGTATTTT | CASTGSPSGTQYF
TRBD1 | - | TRBJ2-5 | TRBV7-2 | TGTGCCAGCAGCAGCCCGGACAGGACGGGAGAGACCCAGTACTTC | CASSSPDRTGETQYF
- | - | TRBJ2-7 | TRBV5-1 | TGCGCCAGCAGCCTCACAGCTAATCCCTCCTACGAGCAGTACTTC | CASSLTANPSYEQYF
- | - | TRBJ1-1 | TRBV10-3 | TGTGCCATCAGTGAGTCGGGAGCCCCTGTGTACACTGAAGCTTTCTTT | CAISESGAPVYTEAFF
TRBD2 | - | TRBJ2-7 | TRBV7-2 | TGTGCCAGCAGCTTAGGGGGGGGAGCCCCCTACGAGCAGTACTTC | CASSLGGGAPYEQYF
- | - | TRBJ1-1 | TRBV5-1 | TGCGCCAGCAGAAAAGGGGAGGAGGAAGCTTTCTTT | CASRKGEEEAFF
TRBD2 | - | TRBJ2-5 | TRBV25-1 | TGTGCCAGCAGTAGTTGGCGGGGGGGCTTTCGGGAGACCCAGTACTTC | CASSSWRGGFRETQYF
- | - | TRBJ1-1 | TRBV27 | TGTGCCAGCAGTTTAAGGCCAGGTAGGGGAGGGAACACTGAAGCTTTCTTT | CASSLRPGRGGNTEAFF
- | - | TRBJ2-2 | TRBV6-5 | TGTGCCAGCAGTTACGGAAGGGGGACCGGGGAGCTGTTTTTT | CASSYGRGTGELFF
- | many | TRBJ1-6 | TRBV19 | TGTGCCAGTAGAGACAGCTCTTCACCCCTCCACTTT | CASRDSSSPLHF
TRBD2 | once | TRBJ2-2 | TRBV7-3 | TGTGCCAGCAGCCTCGGGGGGGCCGACACCGGGGAGCTGTTTTTT | CASSLGGADTGELFF
TRBD1 | - | TRBJ1-6 | TRBV19 | TGTGCCAGCTCGATATCGGACAGGGCGCGGTCACCCCTCCACTTT | CASSISDRARSPLHF
- | once | TRBJ2-7 | TRBV6-5 | TGTGCCAGCAAGGTGGAACCGGGGTTTGTCTACGAGCAGTACTTC | CASKVEPGFVYEQYF
- | - | TRBJ1-3 | TRBV7-7 | TGTGCTAGCAGCTTGGCGGATGGAAACACCATATATTTT | CASSLADGNTIYF
TRBD1 | - | TRBJ1-3 | TRBV10-3 | TGTGCCATCAGTGGGACACAGGGGGCAACCTCTGGAAACACCATATATTTT | CAISGTQGATSGNTIYF
- | - | TRBJ1-4 | TRBV6-6 | TGTGCCAGCACTTCGCAGGGCACTGCTGAAAAACTGTTTTTT | CASTSQGTAEKLFF
- | - | TRBJ2-3 | TRBV6-5 | TGTGCCAGCGGTAGCCGATCACGCACAGATACGCAGTATTTT | CASGSRSRTDTQYF
- | - | TRBJ2-5 | TRBV2 | TGTGCCAGCACAGGGAAGACCCAGTACTTC | CASTGKTQYF
- | - | TRBJ2-2 | TRBV18 | TGTGCCAGCTCGCCAGAACTAGCAGGGGAGCTGTTTTTT | CASSPELAGELFF